This TCR beta chain came from a study of cytomegalovirus exposure and HLA in healthy donors (dated by TCRdb to between 2016 and 2019). General notes on the study: An earlier analysis of approximately 600 of the donors reported roughly 300 Gb of sequence data and 117 million unique TCR beta sequences from 190 million or so T cells. An early release that covered fewer than 800 HLA-typed donors contained 250 to 350 gigabases of sequencing data and about 84 million unique TCR sequences. Of the 398 genotyped donors, around 81% fell in the genetic ancestry cluster associated with self-reported Caucasian donors. The aim of the study was to test whether cataloging public T cell receptors could identify signatures of past pathogen exposure. The study profiled the T cell repertoires of 500 to 800 subjects by immunosequencing and related them to cytomegalovirus serostatus. A separate validation cohort of roughly 130 different subjects was used in addition to the roughly 720-subject first cohort. To predict cytomegalovirus infection status, the study combined high-throughput TCR immunosequencing, statistical association of individual TCRs with disease status, and machine learning. A later analysis re-analyzed previously published TCR beta repertoires from 650 to 800 donors and added high-resolution HLA genotyping to study TCR occurrence patterns. The later analysis used no new phenotypic data to find candidate immune exposures, relying instead on TCR beta sequences and their occurrence across donors. An earlier analysis of 587 of the donors applied high-throughput TCR beta sequencing to assess whether each TCR beta V gene segment acted as functional or pseudogenic. Donor age, sex, ethnicity and CMV serostatus were collected together with the repertoire data. In a later genetic analysis, genome-wide SNP genotypes for about 65% of the roughly 670 donors were used, and that subset was treated as a discovery cohort. All discovery cohort repertoires had been generated using a single sequencing platform. HLA typing included class I and class II loci at four-digit resolution. The number of donors typed differed by locus, with about 629-630 for A, B, C, DRB1 and DQB1, more than 500 for DQA1, some 570 for DPA1, and approximately 470 for DPB1. Five DR-DQ haplotypes were handled as single units for association and clustering, since linkage in the cohort was strong. Among about 400 genotyped donors of the cohort, an average of roughly 230,000 unique TCR beta nucleotide sequences was sequenced per donor, of which roughly 17% were non-productive. Findings and caveats that apply to the study as a whole: When HLA alleles, especially DR and DQ, strongly co-occurred, attributing TCR associations to individual alleles was difficult. In vitro tests confirmed that a few of the cytomegalovirus-associated TCR beta chains recognize cytomegalovirus antigens. A further reported finding was that TCR beta sequences accurately predicted the HLA-A and HLA-B alleles for most subjects in the first cohort. The earlier analysis of 587 of the donors excluded 15 to 20 rarely observed V segments, including chromosome 9 orphons, because counts were too low. Several of the top co-occurrence clusters appeared to be linked to parvovirus B19, influenza, CMV and Epstein-Barr virus, according to a later analysis. The 87-base-pair reads could not distinguish some IMGT-functional V segments, including TRBV6-2 and TRBV6-3, so those segments were excluded. Sequencing depth was assumed to be roughly uniform across donors in the presence/absence analyses, though that assumption may not hold. A cluster of highly shared sequence variants was judged likely to represent a technical artifact of the sequencing pipeline. A later analysis found that TCR association rates varied across HLA loci, with DRB1 alleles showing the most associated TCRs and HLA-C alleles the fewest. Compared with the approximately 670-donor mean, donors in an Asian-associated ancestry cluster had fewer N-insertions in productive TCRs, according to a later genetic analysis. According to a later analysis, most CMV-associated TCR beta chains appeared to be HLA-restricted, and the HLA associations seemed to be driven largely by CMV exposure. CMV serostatus was the only immune exposure information available for the cohort. A total of 150 to 200 TCR beta chains were listed by the study as associated with cytomegalovirus. In an earlier analysis of some 540 of the donors, most TCR beta V segments appeared in productive rearrangements about 87% or about 30% of the time, broadly matching IMGT annotations. An association between a missense DCLRE1C variant and V-gene and J-gene trimming of TCR beta chains was found in a later genetic analysis and replicated in an independent cohort. Cytomegalovirus status was reported to be diagnosed by the classifier with high specificity and sensitivity in both the original and validation cohorts. Compared with equally common non-associated chains, HLA-associated TCR beta chains in a later analysis were more clonally expanded and had lower generation probabilities. Most TCR sequences were observed very rarely across donors, whereas some public TCRs were present in many individuals. Linkage disequilibrium might explain the correlated functional status among segregating V segments, but an unknown experimental factor could not be excluded. Because HLA typing was missing for some donors at each locus, association tests included only the typed subset. A later analysis associated approximately 17,000 TCR beta sequences with specific HLA alleles at a false discovery rate of 0.05. This cohort had only TCR beta chains sequenced, and the lack of alpha or paired-chain data limited which features could be detected. According to the authors, the approach could potentially be generalized to other disease states and immunological phenotypes.

The cohort was made up of 500 to 850 healthy bone marrow donors. At the time of sampling, all cohort members were nominally healthy, though unrecorded immune exposures were likely present. The donor was CMV seronegative and was included in the group of 352 seronegative cohort members. A peripheral blood sample was provided by each donor, and peripheral blood mononuclear cells were used for TCR beta sequencing. Genomic DNA extraction from the blood cell samples was performed with the Qiagen DNeasy Blood Extraction Kit. Receptor libraries were prepared by the immunoSEQ multiplex PCR assay. For the multiplex PCR, a mixture combining 60 forward primers for TCR Vbeta segments and 13 reverse primers for TCR Jbeta segments was used. The CDR3 region of rearranged TCR beta genes was amplified from genomic DNA with a multiplex PCR assay. Amplified TCR beta libraries were sequenced as 87-base-pair reads on the Illumina HiSeq System. The source study handled its data this way. Across the roughly 600 repertoires, a later analysis counted approximately 75 million unique TCR beta chains, roughly 11 million of which were shared by at least two donors. A nearest-neighbor algorithm error-corrected the raw reads and collapsed the reads into unique sequences, merging closely related sequences to remove PCR and sequencing errors. CDR3 sequences were aligned to IMGT reference sequences to assign V, D and J gene segments. For a sequence to be retained, a match of at least six nucleotides to both a V gene segment and a J gene segment was required. Rearrangements were classified as productive when the CDR3 lacked stop codons and remained in frame with V and J, and all other rearrangements were classified as non-productive. CDR3 was defined by IMGT convention, running from the second conserved V-encoded cysteine to the conserved J-encoded phenylalanine. Sequences without an unambiguous match to a single V gene segment were excluded from the earlier analysis of approximately 560 of the donors. An earlier analysis of approximately 590 of the donors classified V segments as functional when productive rearrangements were above 56.7% and as segregating when the standard deviation between donors was above 5%. To diagnose cytomegalovirus status from the catalog of TCR beta chain sequences, a statistical classification framework was built. In a later analysis, TCR nucleotide sequences were compared against IMGT/GENE-DB human TR gene sequences so that V and J genes could be assigned. The TCRdist pipeline was used in a later analysis to assign CDR3 sequences and most-parsimonious VDJ recombination scenarios. In a later analysis, each TCR beta chain was defined by its CDR3 amino acid sequence together with its V-gene family, and reads lacking a unique V-gene family were excluded. A later analysis removed 500 to 600 highly shared, low-generation-probability nucleotide sequences to deal with suspected cross-contamination and a sequencing artifact. In a later analysis, a clonal expansion index for each public chain was calculated from normalized within-repertoire ranks of inferred template counts. In a later analysis, generation probabilities were computed using a VDJ recombination model fitted to out-of-frame rearrangements, and the results were checked against IGoR. Hypergeometric tests were used in a later analysis to score TCR-TCR, TCR-HLA and TCR-CMV co-occurrence, with a repertoire-size bias correction applied to the TCR pairs. In a later analysis, false discovery rates were estimated by permuting HLA or CMV assignments 20 times. In a later analysis, co-occurring TCRs were grouped with DBSCAN, and TCRdist sequence similarity was added when clustering was performed within HLA-allele-positive subsets. Repertoires with fewer than 30,000 or more than 120,000 public chains were left out of co-occurrence clustering, as were five repertoires with anomalous nucleotide sharing. The immuneACCESS repertoire file appears here via TCRdb, limited to in-frame rearrangements. These files lack a portion of the clones; in checked studies, under half of the deficit traces to unresolved V genes, and the cause of the others is not known. The D gene and trimming were derived from the DNA, and the V and J assignments and clone size from that table. In all, the sample holds about 240,000 clones, and 80% to 90% of those were seen once. Together, the top ten hold about 0.25% of the sample.

The CDR3, from cysteine to phenylalanine, totals 16 residues. Just CDR3 DNA is preserved here, 48 bases in frame from base 1. Based on the germline V gene, the CDR1 and CDR2 sequences are SGHRS and YFSETQ. V is trimmed back by 4 bases and J by 7 bases, and the junction contains 6 bases that no gene match accounts for. Comments on this clone: It has no known antigen specificity. No base quality values were provided; no much bigger clone lies one nucleotide off.

The receptor comes from a girl aged 2-10 years in good health and CMV-seronegative. The sequencing input was PBMCs. Here the chain combines TRBV5-1 and TRBJ2-1; 15 central nucleotides agree with TRBD2. For the CDR3, the sequence is CASSIAGTSGGNEQFF. The DNA sequence is given as TGCGCCAGCAGCATAGCCGGGACTAGCGGGGGGAATGAGCAGTTCTTC.